These 5 T cell receptor beta chains came from one sample sequenced in a study of shared clonotypes between healthy human individuals. CD8 cells regarded as naive lacked CD45RO, were positively chosen for CCR7, and omitted terminally differentiated effector memory CD45RA+ cells. Produced via immunoSEQ multiplex PCR; TCRdb's table is partial and in-frame only. Here the sample spans about 2.1 million clones, 93% being singletons. Material: naive CD8+ T cells from PBMCs. Receptors originate from a man between 18 and 35 years old in good health. Some clones in this sample may be carry-over from other donors' samples.

This clone showed up just once. The chain couples TRBV7-9 to TRBJ2-1, with D uncertain. V was cut by 5 bases and J by 9 bases, with 8 bases left in between. This CDR3 contains 11 residues. CDR1 is SEHNR, CDR2 FQNEAQ, per germline (reference sequence). CDR3 protein: CASSQGREQFF. The CDR3 DNA reads as TGTGCCAGCAGCCAAGGTCGTGAGCAGTTCTTC.

This chain links TRBV19 with TRBJ1-5, with D tentatively TRBD1 (6 bases). Germline lookup yields CDR1 LNHDA and CDR2 SQIVND (reference sequence). The CDR3 loop spans 17 amino acids. V gave up 3 bases and J gave up 2 bases, with 17 bases separating them. The CDR3 reads CASSMDFPGDRNQPQHF. Written as DNA, the CDR3 is TGTGCCAGTAGTATGGATTTTCCAGGGGATCGCAATCAGCCCCAGCATTTT.

This clone showed up just a few times. The chain couples TRBV28 to TRBJ1-2; D may be TRBD1 (6 bases). The CDR3 consists of 13 residues. Germline V gene sequence: CDR1 MDHEN, CDR2 SYDVKM. V lost 5 bases and J lost 1, with 8 bases in between. The CDR3, as DNA: TGTGCCAGCAGTCTGGACAGTAACTATGGCTACACCTTC. Translation gives CASSLDSNYGYTF.

This clone has only one observation. The J gene is TRBJ1-1, the V gene TRBV6-6, with no clear D. Germline V gives CDR1 MNHNY, CDR2 SVGAGI (reference sequence). The V end lost 8 bases, the J end lost 5 bases, and 9 bases lay between the germline ends. The CDR3 loop spans 11 amino acids. CDR3 residues: CASRSGTEAFF. DNA of the CDR3: TGTGCCAGCCGATCGGGGACTGAAGCTTTCTTT.

This clone was found once. This chain uses TRBV28 with TRBJ2-3, with 7 bases fitting TRBD1. J lost 0 bases, V lost 6 bases, and 9 bases had no gene match. Germline values: CDR1 MDHEN, CDR2 SYDVKM. The CDR3 loop spans 16 amino acids. The CDR3 protein is CASSQGTALSTDTQYF. Written as DNA, the CDR3 is TGTGCCAGCAGCCAGGGGACAGCACTTAGCACAGATACGCAGTATTTT.